This T cell receptor beta chain was sequenced for a study of T cells in placental villitis. On this clone: Its antigen is not identified.

The CDR3 is made up of 16 amino acids. Trimming cost V 4 bases and J 5 bases, with 20 bases left between them. CDR1 and CDR2 from the germline V gene are LGHDT and YNNKEL (reference sequence). Study-level points and caveats: Placentae with villitis of unknown etiology showed clonal expansion, median clonality approximately 0.057 versus control approximately 0.006. Bulk sequencing could not separate T cell subsets or maternal from fetal cells. Expanded clones in villitis of unknown etiology were largely private to each placenta. CMV-specific clones were more frequent in CMV cases than villitis of unknown etiology.

This was the immunoSEQ v4 assay. This table comes from immunoSEQ multiplex PCR, and its TCRdb copy is limited to in-frame clones, with some not included. Counted here are around 780 clones, roughly four fifths occurring once; the ten biggest clones make up 9% to 15%. The chain carries TRBV3-1 (or the pseudogene TRBV3-2) and TRBJ2-5; D unresolved. This clonotype was obtained from a human patient with villitis of unknown etiology; the placental T cells may come from both mother and fetus. The sample taken for sequencing was placental tissue containing maternal and fetal cells. The CDR3 here is CASSRRYLSFSETQYF. Here the CDR3 DNA reads TGTGCCAGCAGCCGAAGGTATCTTTCTTTCTCTGAGACCCAGTACTTC.